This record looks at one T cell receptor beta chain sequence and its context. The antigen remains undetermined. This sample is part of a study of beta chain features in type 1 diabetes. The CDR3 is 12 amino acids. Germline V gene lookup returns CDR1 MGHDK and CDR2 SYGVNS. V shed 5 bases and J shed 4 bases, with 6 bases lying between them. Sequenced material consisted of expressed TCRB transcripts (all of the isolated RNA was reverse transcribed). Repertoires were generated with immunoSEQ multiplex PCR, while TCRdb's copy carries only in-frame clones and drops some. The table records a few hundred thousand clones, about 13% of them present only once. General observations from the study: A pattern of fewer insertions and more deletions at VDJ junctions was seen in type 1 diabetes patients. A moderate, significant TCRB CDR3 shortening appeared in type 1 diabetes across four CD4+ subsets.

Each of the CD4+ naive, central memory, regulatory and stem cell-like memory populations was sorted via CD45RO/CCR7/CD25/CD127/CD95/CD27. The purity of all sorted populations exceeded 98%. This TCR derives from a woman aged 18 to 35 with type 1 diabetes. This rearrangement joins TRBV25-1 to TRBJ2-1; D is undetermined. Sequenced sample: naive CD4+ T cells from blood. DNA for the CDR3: TGTGCCAGCAGTCTAGAATACAATGAGCAGTTCTTC. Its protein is CASSLEYNEQFF.